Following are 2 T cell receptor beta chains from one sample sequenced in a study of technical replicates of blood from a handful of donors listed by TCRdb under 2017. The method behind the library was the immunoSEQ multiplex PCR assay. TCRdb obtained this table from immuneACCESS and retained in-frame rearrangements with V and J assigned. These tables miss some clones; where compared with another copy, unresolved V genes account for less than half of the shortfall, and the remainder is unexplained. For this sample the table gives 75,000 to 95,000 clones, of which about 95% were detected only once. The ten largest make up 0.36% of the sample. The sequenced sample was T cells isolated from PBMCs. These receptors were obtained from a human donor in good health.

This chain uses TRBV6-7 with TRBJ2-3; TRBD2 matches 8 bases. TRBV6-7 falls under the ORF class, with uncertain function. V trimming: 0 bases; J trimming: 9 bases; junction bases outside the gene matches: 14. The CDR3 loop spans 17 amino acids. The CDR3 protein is CASSYSKGPAGARTQYF. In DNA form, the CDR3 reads TGTGCCAGCAGTTACTCGAAAGGGCCAGCGGGAGCCCGAACGCAGTATTTT.

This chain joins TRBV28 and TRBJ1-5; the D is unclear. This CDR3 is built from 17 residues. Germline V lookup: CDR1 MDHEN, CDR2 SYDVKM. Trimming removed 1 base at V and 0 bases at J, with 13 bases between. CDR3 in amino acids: CASSLSWAPYSNQPQHF. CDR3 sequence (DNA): TGTGCCAGCAGTTTATCTTGGGCACCTTATAGCAATCAGCCCCAGCATTTT.